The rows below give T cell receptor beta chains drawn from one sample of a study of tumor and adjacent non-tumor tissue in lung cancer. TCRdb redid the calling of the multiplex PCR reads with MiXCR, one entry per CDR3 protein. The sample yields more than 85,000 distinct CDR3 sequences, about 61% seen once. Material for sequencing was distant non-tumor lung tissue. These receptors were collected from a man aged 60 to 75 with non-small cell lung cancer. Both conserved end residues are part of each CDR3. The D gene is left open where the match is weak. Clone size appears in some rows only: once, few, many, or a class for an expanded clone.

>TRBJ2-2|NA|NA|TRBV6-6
TGTGACAGCAGTTTCACTGGTGGCGGGAAGCTGTTTTTT
CDSSFTGGGKLFF
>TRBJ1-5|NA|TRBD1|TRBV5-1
TGCGCCAGCAGCTTGACAGGGGGCAGCAATCAGTCCCAGCATTTT
CASSLTGGSNQSQHF
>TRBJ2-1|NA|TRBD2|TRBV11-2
TGTGCCAGCAGCGCCACTAGCGGGAGGGCCCGATCTACCTATGAGCAGTTCTTC
CASSATSGRARSTYEQFF
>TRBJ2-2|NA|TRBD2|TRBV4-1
TGCGCCAGCAGCCAACAGACAAGCGGGAGGGCGAACATCGGGGAGCTGTTTTTT
CASSQQTSGRANIGELFF
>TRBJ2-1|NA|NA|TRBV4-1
TGCGCCAGCAGCCAAGACGTAGGTCTGACGCTAGGCAATGAGCAGTTATTC
CASSQDVGLTLGNEQLF
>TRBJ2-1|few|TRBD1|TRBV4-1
TGCGCCGGCAGCCAGGGGACAGGGAAGTACAATGAGCAGTTCTTC
CAGSQGTGKYNEQFF
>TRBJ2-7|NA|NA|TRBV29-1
TGCAGCCTGACGAGGGTACTCGACGATCAGTACTTC
CSLTRVLDDQYF
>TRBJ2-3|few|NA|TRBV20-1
TGCAGTTTTCTTACAGATACGCAGTATTTT
CSFLTDTQYF
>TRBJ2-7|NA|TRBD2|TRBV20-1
TGCAATGGTAGAGATGCCGGGAGGGCCTTTAGGAGCTCCTACGAGCAGTACTTC
CNGRDAGRAFRSSYEQYF
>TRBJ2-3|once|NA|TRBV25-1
TGTGCCAGCAGTGACGTGGGGGATTCAGATACGCAGTATTTC
CASSDVGDSDTQYF
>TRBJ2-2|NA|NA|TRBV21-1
TGTGCCAGCAGCAAAGTGGCTAGACACACCGGGGAGCTGTTTTTT
CASSKVARHTGELFF
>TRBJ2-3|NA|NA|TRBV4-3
TGCGCCAGCAGCCAGGGGTTTGGGGGGCTATACTGCACAGATACGCAGTATTTT
CASSQGFGGLYCTDTQYF
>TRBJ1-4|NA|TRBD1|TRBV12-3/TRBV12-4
TGTGCCAGTAGATTCCGGACAGGGAGTAGTGACAAACTGTTTTTT
CASRFRTGSSDKLFF
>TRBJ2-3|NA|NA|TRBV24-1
TGTGCCACCAGTGACCCGGCACAGGGCTTGGCAGATACGCAGTATTTT
CATSDPAQGLADTQYF
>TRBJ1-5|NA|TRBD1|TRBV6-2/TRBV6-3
TGTGTCAGCAGATCCGACAGGGACAATCAGCCCCACCATTTT
CVSRSDRDNQPHHF